This T cell receptor (beta chain) is drawn from a study of cytomegalovirus exposure and HLA in healthy donors. Study outcomes and limitations: TCR sequences were mostly rare, though some public TCRs occurred in many donors. Data from an earlier analysis indicated that most TCR beta V segments were productive either about 87% or about 30% of the time.

The PCR was carried out with 60 Vbeta primers and 13 Jbeta primers. Some clones are missing from TCRdb's copy, which holds only in-frame ones; the method was immunoSEQ multiplex PCR. The sample has about 160,000 clones, approximately 82% seen once. Healthy individuals who donated bone marrow served as the donors. Trimming took 1 base from V and 3 from J, leaving 10 bases between them. CDR3 length equals 15 residues. Germline CDR1 is SGHRS and CDR2 is YFSETQ. Comment on this clone: Its antigen is not known.

The source material was PBMCs. The receptor was isolated from a man aged 50 to 59 in good health and CMV-seropositive. The chain joins TRBV5-1 to TRBJ2-2; possibly TRBD1 for D (6 bases). CDR3 sequence (DNA): TGCGCCAGCAGCTTGAGGCCAGGGGACACCGGGGAGCTGTTTTTT. This translates into CASSLRPGDTGELFF.